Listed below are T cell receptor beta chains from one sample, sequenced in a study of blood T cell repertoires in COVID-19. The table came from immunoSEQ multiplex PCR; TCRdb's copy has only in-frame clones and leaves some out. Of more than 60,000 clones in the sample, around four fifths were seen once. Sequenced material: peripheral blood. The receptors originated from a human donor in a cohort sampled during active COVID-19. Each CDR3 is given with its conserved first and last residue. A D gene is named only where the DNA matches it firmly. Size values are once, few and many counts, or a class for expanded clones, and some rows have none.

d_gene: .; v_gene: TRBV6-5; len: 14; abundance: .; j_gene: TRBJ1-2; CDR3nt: TGTGCCAGCAGTTACTTGGACAACTACTATGGCTACACCTTC; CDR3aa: CASSYLDNYYGYTF
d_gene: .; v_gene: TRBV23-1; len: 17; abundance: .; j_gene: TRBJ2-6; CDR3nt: TGCGCCAGAAGAGGAGGGCCGGGACTGACTGGGGCCAACGTCCTGACTTTC; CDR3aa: CARRGGPGLTGANVLTF
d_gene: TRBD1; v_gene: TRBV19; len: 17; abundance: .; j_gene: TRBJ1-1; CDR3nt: TGTGCCAGTACCCCGGGACAGGGGGTCAGGGTGAACACTGAAGCTTTCTTT; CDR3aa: CASTPGQGVRVNTEAFF
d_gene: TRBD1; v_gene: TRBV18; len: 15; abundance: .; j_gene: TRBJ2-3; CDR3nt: TGTGCCAGCTCACGAGGGACAGGGACGGCAGATACGCAGTATTTT; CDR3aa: CASSRGTGTADTQYF
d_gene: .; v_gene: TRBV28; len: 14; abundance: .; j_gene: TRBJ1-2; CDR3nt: TGTGCCAGCATCAGACAGCTTTCTAACTATGGCTACACCTTC; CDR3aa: CASIRQLSNYGYTF
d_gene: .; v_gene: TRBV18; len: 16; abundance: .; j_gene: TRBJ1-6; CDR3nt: TGTGCCAGCTCACTAGACAGGAGCTCCTATAATTCACCCCTCCACTTT; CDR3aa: CASSLDRSSYNSPLHF
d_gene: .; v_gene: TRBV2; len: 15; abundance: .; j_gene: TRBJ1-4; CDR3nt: TGTGCCAGCAGCGCAGGGCGCTTAGGGCCCGAAAAACTGTTTTTT; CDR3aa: CASSAGRLGPEKLFF
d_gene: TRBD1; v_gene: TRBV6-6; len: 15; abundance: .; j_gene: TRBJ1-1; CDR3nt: TGTGCCAGCAGTCTCGACAGGGGGCGCTATACTGAAGCTTTCTTT; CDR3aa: CASSLDRGRYTEAFF
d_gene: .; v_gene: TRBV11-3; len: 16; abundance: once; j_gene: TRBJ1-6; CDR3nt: TGTGCCGGCAGCTTACTTGGTCCAGGGCAGGGTTCACCCCTCCACTTT; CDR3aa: CAGSLLGPGQGSPLHF
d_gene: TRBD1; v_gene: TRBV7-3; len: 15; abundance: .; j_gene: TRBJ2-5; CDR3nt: TGTGCCAGCAGCAGAGGGACAGGGGGGCAAGAGACCCAGTACTTC; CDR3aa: CASSRGTGGQETQYF
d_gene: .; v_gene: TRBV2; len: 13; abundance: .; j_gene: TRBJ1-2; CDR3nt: TGTGCCAGCAGTGGGCAGGTCGACTATGGCTACACCTTC; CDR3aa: CASSGQVDYGYTF
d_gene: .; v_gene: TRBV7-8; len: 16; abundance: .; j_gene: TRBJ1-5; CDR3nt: TGTGCCAGCAGCTCACCCAGAGGACTAAGCAATCAGCCCCAGCATTTT; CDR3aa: CASSSPRGLSNQPQHF
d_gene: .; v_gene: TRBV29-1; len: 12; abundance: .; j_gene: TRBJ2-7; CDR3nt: TGCAGCGCCAGACGCAAGGGGTACGAGCAGTACTTC; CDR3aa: CSARRKGYEQYF
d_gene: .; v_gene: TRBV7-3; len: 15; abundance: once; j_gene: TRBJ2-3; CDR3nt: TGTGCCAGCAGCCAGACTGGGGGCGTTACAGATACGCAGTATTTT; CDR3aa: CASSQTGGVTDTQYF
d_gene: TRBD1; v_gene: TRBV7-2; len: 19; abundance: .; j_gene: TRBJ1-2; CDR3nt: TGTGCCAGCAGCCCCCAACTCCCGACAGGGGACAGCTATAACTATGGCTACACCTTC; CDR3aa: CASSPQLPTGDSYNYGYTF
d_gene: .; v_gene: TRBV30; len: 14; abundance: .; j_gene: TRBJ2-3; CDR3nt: TGTGCCTGTAAACCGCGAAGGGGAGGAGATACGCAGTATTTT; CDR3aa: CACKPRRGGDTQYF
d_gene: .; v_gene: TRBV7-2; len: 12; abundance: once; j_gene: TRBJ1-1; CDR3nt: TGTGCCAGCAGCTTAGAAGGGGGAGAAGCTTTCTTT; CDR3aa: CASSLEGGEAFF
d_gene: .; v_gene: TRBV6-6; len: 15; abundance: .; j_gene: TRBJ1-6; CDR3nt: TGTGCCAGCAGTTATGGGCAGGGGTCGAATTCACCCCTCCACTTT; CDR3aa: CASSYGQGSNSPLHF
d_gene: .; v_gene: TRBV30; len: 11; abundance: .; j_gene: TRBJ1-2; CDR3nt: TGTGCCTGGAGCAGGGGTGAGGGCTACACCTTC; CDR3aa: CAWSRGEGYTF
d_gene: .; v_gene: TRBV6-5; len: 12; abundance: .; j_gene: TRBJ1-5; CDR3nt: TGTGCCAGCAGGGCCGGCAATCAGCCCCAGCATTTT; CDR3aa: CASRAGNQPQHF
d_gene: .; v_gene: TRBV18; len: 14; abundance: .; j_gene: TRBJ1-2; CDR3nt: TGTGCCAGCTCACCCACCGGGGAGCTGACTGGCTACACCTTC; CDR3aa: CASSPTGELTGYTF
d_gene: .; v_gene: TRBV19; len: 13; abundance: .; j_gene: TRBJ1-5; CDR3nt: TGTGCCAGTAGTTTGGGGGCCGTTCAGCCCCAGCATTTT; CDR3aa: CASSLGAVQPQHF
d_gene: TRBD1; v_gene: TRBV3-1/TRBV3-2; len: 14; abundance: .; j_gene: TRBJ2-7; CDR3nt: TGTGCCAGCAGCTCTATACAGGGGGGCTACGAGCAGTACTTC; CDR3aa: CASSSIQGGYEQYF
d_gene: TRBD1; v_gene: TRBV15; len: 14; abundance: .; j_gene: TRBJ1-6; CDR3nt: TGTGCCACCAGCAGGGACAGGGTGGAATCACCCCTCCACTTT; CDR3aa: CATSRDRVESPLHF
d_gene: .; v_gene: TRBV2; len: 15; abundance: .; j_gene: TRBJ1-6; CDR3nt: TGTGCCAGCAGTGTTCCTCGAGGGAACAATTCACCCCTCCACTTT; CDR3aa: CASSVPRGNNSPLHF
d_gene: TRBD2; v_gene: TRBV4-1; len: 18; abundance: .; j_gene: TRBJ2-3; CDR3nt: TGCGCCAGCAGCTTCCGCCCCTTTAGCGGGGGGGGAGCAGATACGCAGTATTTT; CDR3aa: CASSFRPFSGGGADTQYF
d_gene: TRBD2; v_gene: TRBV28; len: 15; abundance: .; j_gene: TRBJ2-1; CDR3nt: TGTGCCAGCAGTTTATCGCGGGGGGGAATAAATGAGCAGTTCTTC; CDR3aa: CASSLSRGGINEQFF
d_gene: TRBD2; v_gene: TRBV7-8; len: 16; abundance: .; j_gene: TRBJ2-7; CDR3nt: TGTGCCAGCAGCTTAGCGCGTAGCGGGGGGGCGGGTGAGCAGTACTTC; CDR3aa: CASSLARSGGAGEQYF
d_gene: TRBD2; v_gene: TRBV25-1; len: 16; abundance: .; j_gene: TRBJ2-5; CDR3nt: TGTGCCAGCAGTCGTCTAGCGGGGCACGCCCAAGAGACCCAGTACTTC; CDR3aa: CASSRLAGHAQETQYF
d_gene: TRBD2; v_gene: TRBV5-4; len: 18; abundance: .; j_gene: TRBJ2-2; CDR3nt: TGTGCCAGCAGCGGGACTAGCGGGGGCCTCATGGGTGGCGGGGAGCTGTTTTTT; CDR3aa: CASSGTSGGLMGGGELFF
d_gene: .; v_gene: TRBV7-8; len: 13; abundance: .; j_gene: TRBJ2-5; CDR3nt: TGTGCCAGCAGCTTCGGAGGGACCGAGACCCAGTACTTC; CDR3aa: CASSFGGTETQYF
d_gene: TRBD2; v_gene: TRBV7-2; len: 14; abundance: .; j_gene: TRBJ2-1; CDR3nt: TGTGCCAGCAGCCCCCAGCGGGGGCCGGGTGAGCAGTTCTTC; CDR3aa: CASSPQRGPGEQFF
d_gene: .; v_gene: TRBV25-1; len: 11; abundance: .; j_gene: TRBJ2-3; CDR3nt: TGTGCCAGCAGTTTGCGTAATACGCAGTATTTT; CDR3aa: CASSLRNTQYF
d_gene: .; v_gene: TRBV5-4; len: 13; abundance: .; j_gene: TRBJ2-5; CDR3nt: TGTGCCAGCAGCTCTGACAGACAAGAGACCCAGTACTTC; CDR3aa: CASSSDRQETQYF
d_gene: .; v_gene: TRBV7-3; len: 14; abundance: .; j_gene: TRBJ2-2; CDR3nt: TGTGCCAGCAGCTACTCTCAGGGAGGCGGGGAGCTGTTTTTT; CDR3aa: CASSYSQGGGELFF
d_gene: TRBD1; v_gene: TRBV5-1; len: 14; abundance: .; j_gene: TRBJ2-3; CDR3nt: TGCGCCAGCGCTTGGACAGGGAGCGCAGATACGCAGTATTTT; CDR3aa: CASAWTGSADTQYF
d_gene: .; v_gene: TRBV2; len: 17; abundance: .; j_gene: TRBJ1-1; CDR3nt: TGTGCCAGCAGTGAACAGGGCGTCCCCGTTATGAACACTGAAGCTTTCTTT; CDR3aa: CASSEQGVPVMNTEAFF
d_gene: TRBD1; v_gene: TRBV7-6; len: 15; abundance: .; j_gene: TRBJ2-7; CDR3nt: TGTGCCAGCAGCGCCGGACAGGGGAGCTCCTACGAGCAGTACTTC; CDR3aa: CASSAGQGSSYEQYF
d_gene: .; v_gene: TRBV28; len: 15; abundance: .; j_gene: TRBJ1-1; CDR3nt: TGTGCCAGCAGGCACGGGGGGGACGGGAACACTGAAGCTTTCTTT; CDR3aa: CASRHGGDGNTEAFF
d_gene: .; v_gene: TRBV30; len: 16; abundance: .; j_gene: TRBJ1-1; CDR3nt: TGTGCCTGGAGTAGGGAGCCAGCAACAATGAACACTGAAGCTTTCTTT; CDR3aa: CAWSREPATMNTEAFF
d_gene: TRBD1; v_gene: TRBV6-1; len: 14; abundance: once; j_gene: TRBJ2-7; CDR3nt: TGTGCCAGCAGTGAAGTGAGGGGGCCCTACGAGCAGTACTTC; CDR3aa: CASSEVRGPYEQYF
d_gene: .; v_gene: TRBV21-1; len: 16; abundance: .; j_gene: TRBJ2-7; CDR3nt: TGTGCCAGCATCCGGGGGTTAGGGCGGGGGTCCTACGAGCAGTACTTC; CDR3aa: CASIRGLGRGSYEQYF
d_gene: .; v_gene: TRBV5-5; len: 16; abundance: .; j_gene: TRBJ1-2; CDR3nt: TGTGCCAGCAGCTTGGCCCCCTGGGGGGTTAACTATGGCTACACCTTC; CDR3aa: CASSLAPWGVNYGYTF
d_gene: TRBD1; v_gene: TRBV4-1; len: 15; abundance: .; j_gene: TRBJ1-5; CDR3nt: TGCGCCAGCAGCCAAGGAACAGGGGTAAATCAGCCCCAGCATTTT; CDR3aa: CASSQGTGVNQPQHF
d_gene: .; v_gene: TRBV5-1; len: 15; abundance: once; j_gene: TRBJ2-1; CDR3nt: TGCGCCAGCAGCTTACCGGGGGGCACCTACAATGAGCAGTTCTTC; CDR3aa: CASSLPGGTYNEQFF